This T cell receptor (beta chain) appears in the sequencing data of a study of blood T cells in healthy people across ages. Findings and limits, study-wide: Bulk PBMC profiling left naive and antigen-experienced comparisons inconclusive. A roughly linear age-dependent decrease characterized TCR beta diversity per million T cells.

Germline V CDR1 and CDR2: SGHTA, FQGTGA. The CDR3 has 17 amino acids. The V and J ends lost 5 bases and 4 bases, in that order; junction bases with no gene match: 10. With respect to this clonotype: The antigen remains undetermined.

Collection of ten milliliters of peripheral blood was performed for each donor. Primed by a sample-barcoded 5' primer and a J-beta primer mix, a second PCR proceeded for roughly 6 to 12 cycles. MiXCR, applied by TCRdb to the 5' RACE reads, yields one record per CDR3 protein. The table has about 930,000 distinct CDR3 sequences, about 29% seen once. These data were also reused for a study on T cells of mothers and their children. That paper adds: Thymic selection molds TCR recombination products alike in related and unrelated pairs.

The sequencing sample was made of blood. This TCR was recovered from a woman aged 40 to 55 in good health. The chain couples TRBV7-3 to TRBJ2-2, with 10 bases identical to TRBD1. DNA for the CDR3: TGTGCCAGCAGCGCCCCCAAAGACAGGGGGCTCACCGGGGAGCTGTTTTTT. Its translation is CASSAPKDRGLTGELFF.